These 23 T cell receptor beta chains were sequenced from one sample in a study of blood T cell repertoires in COVID-19 (TCRdb year 2020). The protocol used for the library was the immunoSEQ multiplex PCR assay. The immuneACCESS repertoire file appears here via TCRdb, limited to in-frame rearrangements. These files lack a portion of the clones; in checked studies, under half of the deficit traces to unresolved V genes, and the cause of the others is not known. For this sample there are around 260,000 clones; 88% appear just once. About a tenth of the sample rests with the top ten. The sequencing sample was made of peripheral blood. The receptors were gathered from a woman aged 65 to 85 with COVID-19, enrolled during active disease.

This clone appeared a single time. The genes are TRBV29-1 and TRBJ2-3; 8 bases fit TRBD1. V lost 8 bases to trimming and J lost 1 base; unmatched junction nucleotides: 11. The CDR3 length is 15 residues. Germline lookup yields CDR1 SQVTM and CDR2 ANQGSEA. CDR3 residues: CSTLWGDRRTDTQYF. As DNA, the CDR3 is TGCAGCACCCTATGGGGGGACAGGCGCACAGATACGCAGTATTTT.

The J gene is TRBJ2-5, the V gene TRBV6-5, with a weak D call TRBD2 (6 bases). Trimming removed 2 bases from V and 5 bases from J, with 15 bases in between. CDR1 MNHEY and CDR2 SVGAGI come from the germline V gene. The CDR3 runs to 15 residues. CDR3 nucleotides: TGTGCCAGCAGTTACGCCGGAGGGGCGAGGGAGACCCAGTACTTC. This translates into CASSYAGGARETQYF.

This chain joins TRBV7-2 and TRBJ1-1, with D uncertain. The V end was cut by 3 bases, the J end by 4 bases, with 15 bases between. The CDR3 covers 15 residues. The germline V gene encodes CDR1 SGHTA and CDR2 FQGNSA. The DNA for the CDR3 is TGTGCCAGCAGCTTCAACTCGGGGTCGGGCACTGAAGCTTTCTTT. Its translation: CASSFNSGSGTEAFF.

This chain uses TRBV12-3 or TRBV12-4 with TRBJ2-2; no reliable D call. The CDR3 sequence is 12 residues long. Trimming stripped 6 bases from V and 6 bases from J, with 8 bases between. The CDR3 reads CASSPLSGELFF. The CDR3 nucleotides read TGTGCCAGCAGCCCACTATCCGGGGAGCTGTTTTTT.

The chain combines TRBV7-9 with TRBJ2-7; 9 bases line up with TRBD1. The CDR3 loop spans 16 amino acids. J gave up 4 bases and V 5 bases, and 12 bases lay outside the gene matches. Germline V gene data show CDR1 as SEHNR and CDR2 as FQNEAQ (reference sequence). The CDR3 loop is CASSPRSGQGLYEQYF. CDR3 DNA sequence: TGTGCCAGCAGCCCCCGCTCGGGACAGGGTCTGTACGAGCAGTACTTC.

This rearrangement joins TRBV7-9 to TRBJ2-1; TRBD2 matches 10 bases. V lost 3 bases to trimming and J lost 2 bases; unmatched junction nucleotides: 4. The CDR3 totals 16 residues. The germline gives CDR1 SEHNR, CDR2 FQNEAQ (reference sequence). CDR3 in amino acids: CASSFPAGGAYNEQFF. Here the CDR3 DNA reads TGTGCCAGCAGCTTCCCAGCGGGAGGGGCCTACAATGAGCAGTTCTTC.

The chain is built from TRBV3-1 (or the pseudogene TRBV3-2) and TRBJ1-4; 8 bases agree with TRBD1. The CDR3 loop spans 16 amino acids. From germline, CDR1 is LGHDT and CDR2 YNNKEL (reference sequence). J lost 7 bases, V lost 2 bases, and 9 bases had no gene match. CDR3 bases: TGTGCCAGCAGCCAAACGGCGACAGGGGCGGGTGAAAAACTGTTTTTT. This gives the protein CASSQTATGAGEKLFF.

This chain joins TRBV7-8 and TRBJ2-2, with D tentatively TRBD1 (5 bases). Germline lookup yields CDR1 SGHVS and CDR2 FQNEAQ. The length of the CDR3 is 13 residues. V lost 4 bases to trimming and J lost 6 bases, with 9 bases between them. The chain's CDR3 is CASSYQGPGELFF. CDR3 DNA sequence: TGTGCCAGCAGCTACCAGGGTCCCGGGGAGCTGTTTTTT.

This chain uses TRBV15 with TRBJ1-5; 11 bases line up with TRBD1. This CDR3 contains 16 residues. Germline V gene sequence: CDR1 LNHNV, CDR2 YYDKDF (reference sequence). V lost 1 base to trimming and J lost 8 bases; unmatched junction nucleotides: 7. This CDR3 is CATSRGEGQGVKPQHF. The CDR3, as DNA: TGTGCCACCAGCAGAGGGGAGGGACAGGGGGTTAAGCCCCAGCATTTT. The variable domain in full, completed from reference TRBV15 and TRBJ1-5, reads DAMVIQNPRYQVTQFGKPVTLSCSQTLNHNVMYWYQQKSSQAPKLLFHYYDKDFNNEADTPDNFQSRRPNTSFCFLDIRSPGLGDTAMYLCATSRGEGQGVKPQHFGDGTRLSIL.

The chain's CDR3 is CASSRGTEGEQYF. In nucleotides, the CDR3 is TGTGCCAGCAGCCGCGGGACAGAGGGAGAGCAGTACTTC. The V and J genes are TRBV3-1 (or the pseudogene TRBV3-2) and TRBJ2-7; possible D gene TRBD1, 7 bases. Trimming took 4 bases from V and 7 from J, leaving 14 bases between them. From germline, CDR1 is LGHDT and CDR2 YNNKEL (reference sequence). The CDR3 consists of 13 residues.

The V gene is TRBV28, the J gene TRBJ2-2; the D gene is possibly TRBD1 (6 bases). V lost 7 bases to trimming and J lost 2 bases, with 11 bases between them. CDR3 size: 14 residues. Germline assignment: CDR1 MDHEN and CDR2 SYDVKM. The CDR3 here is CASTEGVNTGELFF. CDR3 coding DNA: TGTGCCAGCACAGAGGGGGTTAACACCGGGGAGCTGTTTTTT. The full variable domain, with the rest looked up from reference TRBV28 and TRBJ2-2, is DVKVTQSSRYLVKRTGEKVFLECVQDMDHENMFWYRQDPGLGLRLIYFSYDVKMKEKGDIPEGYSVSREKKERFSLILESASTNQTSMYLCASTEGVNTGELFFGEGSRLTVL.

The genes are TRBV7-2 and TRBJ2-7, with D perhaps matching TRBD1 (6 bases). CDR3 length: 15 residues. V was cut by 3 bases and J by 4 bases, with 16 bases left in between. Germline assignment: CDR1 SGHTA and CDR2 FQGNSA. The CDR3 reads CASSFTQGLGYEQYF. The DNA for the CDR3 is TGTGCCAGCAGCTTCACTCAGGGGTTAGGGTACGAGCAGTACTTC.

The V gene is TRBV19, the J gene TRBJ1-5, with TRBD1 matching over 7 bases. The V segment lost 7 bases and the J segment 0 bases; nucleotides outside the gene matches: 15. From germline, CDR1 is LNHDA and CDR2 SQIVND (reference sequence). The CDR3 runs to 18 residues. CDR3 in amino acids: CASNRRAPQGLSNQPQHF. DNA for the CDR3: TGTGCCAGTAACCGGCGGGCACCACAGGGGCTTAGCAATCAGCCCCAGCATTTT.

The V and J genes are TRBV19 and TRBJ1-2; possible D gene TRBD1, 5 bases. This CDR3 has 16 amino acids. Per the germline V gene, CDR1 is LNHDA and CDR2 is SQIVND (reference sequence). Trimming shortened V by 7 bases and J by 8 bases, and 26 bases separated the two germline ends. The CDR3, as DNA: TGTGCCAGTACCTGGAGGGGCGCCCAGGGCAATAGAGGCTACACCTTC. This encodes CASTWRGAQGNRGYTF.

Note on this clone: One junction end disagrees with the germline gene, perhaps due to a read error. The chain recombines TRBV7-7 with TRBJ1-4, with D tentatively TRBD1 (5 bases). Germline lookup yields CDR1 SSHAT and CDR2 FNYEAQ (reference sequence). This CDR3 has 13 residues. For the CDR3, the DNA is TGTGCTAGCAGCTTAGATCAGGGTGAAAAACTGTTTTTT. It yields the protein CASSLDQGEKLFF.

V usage is TRBV3-1 (or the pseudogene TRBV3-2) and J usage is TRBJ1-1, with 8 bases identical to TRBD1. This CDR3 contains 13 residues. V lost 4 bases to trimming and J lost 7 bases; unmatched junction nucleotides: 5. CDR1 LGHDT and CDR2 YNNKEL come from the germline V gene (reference sequence). CDR3 residues: CASSRIGQGEAFF. Here the CDR3 DNA reads TGTGCCAGCAGCCGAATTGGACAGGGTGAAGCTTTCTTT.

The CDR3 bases are TGTGCCAGCCCGTACCAGCGGGAGTTTACTTCCCACGAGCAGTACTTC. Translated, it gives CASPYQREFTSHEQYF. V is TRBV28 and J is TRBJ2-7; TRBD2 matches 8 bases. The CDR3 runs to 16 residues. From germline, CDR1 is MDHEN and CDR2 SYDVKM. V dropped 8 bases and J dropped 5; count of bases not matched to a gene: 17.

The chain recombines TRBV29-1 with TRBJ1-1; TRBD1 matches 8 bases. Per germline, CDR1 SQVTM and CDR2 ANQGSEA. V was pared by 3 bases and J by 14 bases, with 5 bases of the junction left unmatched. This CDR3 region has 10 residues. The CDR3 sequence: CSVEEDRGFF. DNA of the CDR3: TGCAGCGTTGAGGAAGACAGGGGCTTCTTT.

The chain is built from TRBV3-1 (or the pseudogene TRBV3-2) and TRBJ2-7; weak D call: TRBD2 (6 bases). The V gene lost 3 bases and the J gene lost 5 bases, with 11 bases spanning the gap. CDR3 length: 13 amino acids. Germline V gives CDR1 LGHDT, CDR2 YNNKEL (reference sequence). Written as DNA, the CDR3 is TGTGCCAGCAGCCAGCTAGCGACTAACGAGCAGTACTTC. Translating it yields CASSQLATNEQYF.

V and J are TRBV5-1 and TRBJ1-1; tentative D call: TRBD1 (5 bases). This CDR3 is built from 16 residues. The germline gives CDR1 SGHRS, CDR2 YFSETQ. Between the trimmed V and J ends, which lost 0 bases and 5 bases, there was a span of 17 bases. In nucleotides, the CDR3 is TGCGCCAGCAGCTTGGATTCAAGGGGTCTAGTGACTGAAGCTTTCTTT. It translates to CASSLDSRGLVTEAFF.

This clone was detected a few times. The genes are TRBV13 and TRBJ1-1; 9 bases fit TRBD1. The CDR3 extends over 16 amino acids. CDR1 is PRHDT, CDR2 FYEKMQ, per germline (reference sequence). J gave up 0 bases and V 1 base, and 3 bases lay outside the gene matches. The CDR3 reads CASSLEGQGMNTEAFF. CDR3 nucleotides: TGTGCCAGCAGCTTAGAGGGACAGGGAATGAACACTGAAGCTTTCTTT.

The V gene is TRBV5-6, the J gene TRBJ2-1, with D possibly TRBD2 on 5 matching bases. The germline CDR1 and CDR2 sequences are SGHDT and YYEEEE. Between the trimmed V and J ends, which lost 1 base and 3 bases, there was a span of 11 bases. This CDR3 is built from 15 residues. The CDR3 loop reads CASSLTSGGYNEQFF. The DNA for the CDR3 is TGTGCCAGCAGCTTGACCAGCGGAGGCTACAATGAGCAGTTCTTC.

V usage is TRBV10-3 and J usage is TRBJ2-2, with 7 bases aligning to TRBD2. Germline assignment: CDR1 ENHRY and CDR2 SYGVKD. With 6 bases clipped from V and 1 base from J, the junction kept 8 bases outside the gene matches. The length of the CDR3 is 16 residues. CDR3 sequence reads: CAISPRSGMNTGELFF. The CDR3 DNA sequence: TGTGCCATCAGCCCAAGGAGCGGGATGAACACCGGGGAGCTGTTTTTT.